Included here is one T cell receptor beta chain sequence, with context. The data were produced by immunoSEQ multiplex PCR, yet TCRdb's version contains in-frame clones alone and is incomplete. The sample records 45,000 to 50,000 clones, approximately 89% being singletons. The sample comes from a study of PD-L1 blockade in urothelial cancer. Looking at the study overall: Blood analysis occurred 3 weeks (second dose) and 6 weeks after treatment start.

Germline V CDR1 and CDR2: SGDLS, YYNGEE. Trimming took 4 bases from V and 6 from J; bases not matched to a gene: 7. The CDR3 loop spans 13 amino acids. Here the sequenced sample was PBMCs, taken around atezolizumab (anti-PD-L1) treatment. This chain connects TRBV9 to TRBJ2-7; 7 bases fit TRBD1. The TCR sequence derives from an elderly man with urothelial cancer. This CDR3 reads CASSTRQGGEQYF. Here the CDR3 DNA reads TGTGCCAGCAGCACCCGACAGGGCGGCGAGCAGTACTTC.